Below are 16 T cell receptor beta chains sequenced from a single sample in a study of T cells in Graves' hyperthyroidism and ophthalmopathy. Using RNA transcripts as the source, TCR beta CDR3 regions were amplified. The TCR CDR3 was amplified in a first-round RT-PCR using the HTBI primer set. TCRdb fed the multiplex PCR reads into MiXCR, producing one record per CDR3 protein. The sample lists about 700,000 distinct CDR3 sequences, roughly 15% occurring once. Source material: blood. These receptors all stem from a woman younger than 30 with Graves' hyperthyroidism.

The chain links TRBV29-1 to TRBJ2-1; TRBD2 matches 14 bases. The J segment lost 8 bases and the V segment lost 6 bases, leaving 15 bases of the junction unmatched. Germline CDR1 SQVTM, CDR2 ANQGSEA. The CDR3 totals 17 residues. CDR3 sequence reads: CSVGQGWTSGRRHEQFF. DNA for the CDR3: TGCAGCGTCGGACAGGGCTGGACTAGCGGGAGGCGACATGAGCAGTTCTTC.

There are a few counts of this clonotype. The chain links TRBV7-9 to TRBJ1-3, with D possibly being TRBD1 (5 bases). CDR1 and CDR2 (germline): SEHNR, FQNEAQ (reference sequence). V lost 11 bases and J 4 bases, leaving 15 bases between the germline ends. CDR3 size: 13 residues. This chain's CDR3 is CAADAGLGNTIYF. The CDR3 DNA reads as TGTGCCGCAGATGCAGGGCTCGGAAACACCATATATTTT.

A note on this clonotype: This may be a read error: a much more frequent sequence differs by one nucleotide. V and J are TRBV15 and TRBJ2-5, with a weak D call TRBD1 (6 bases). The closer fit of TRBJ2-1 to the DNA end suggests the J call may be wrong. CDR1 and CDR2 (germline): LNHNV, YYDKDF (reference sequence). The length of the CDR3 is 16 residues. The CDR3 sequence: CATSSAEDQGRETQFF. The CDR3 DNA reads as TGTGCCACCAGCAGTGCCGAGGATCAGGGGAGAGAGACCCAGTTCTTC.

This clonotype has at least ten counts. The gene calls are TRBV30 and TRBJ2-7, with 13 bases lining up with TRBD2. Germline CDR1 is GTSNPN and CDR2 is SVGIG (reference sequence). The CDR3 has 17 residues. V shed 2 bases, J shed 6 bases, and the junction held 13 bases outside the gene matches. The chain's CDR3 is CAWSSWTSGRGAVEQYF. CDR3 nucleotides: TGTGCCTGGAGTTCGTGGACTAGCGGGAGAGGGGCGGTCGAGCAGTACTTC. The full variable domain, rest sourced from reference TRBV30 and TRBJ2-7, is SQTIHQWPATLVQPVGSPLSLECTVEGTSNPNLYWYRQAAGRGLQLLFYSVGIGQISSEVPQNLSASRPQDRQFILSSKKLLLSDSGFYLCAWSSWTSGRGAVEQYFGPGTRLTVT.

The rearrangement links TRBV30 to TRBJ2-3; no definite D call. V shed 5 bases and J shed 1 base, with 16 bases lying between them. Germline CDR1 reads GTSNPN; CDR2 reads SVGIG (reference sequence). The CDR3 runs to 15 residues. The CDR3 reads CAWALGQSRTDTQYF. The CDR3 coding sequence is TGTGCCTGGGCACTTGGCCAGTCTCGCACAGATACGCAGTATTTT.

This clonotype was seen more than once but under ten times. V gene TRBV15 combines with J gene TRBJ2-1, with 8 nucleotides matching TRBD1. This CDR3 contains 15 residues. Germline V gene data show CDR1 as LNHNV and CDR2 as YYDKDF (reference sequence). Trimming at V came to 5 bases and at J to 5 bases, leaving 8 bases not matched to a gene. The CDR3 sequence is CATSPDRGRHNEQFF. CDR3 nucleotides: TGTGCCACCAGCCCAGACAGGGGAAGACACAATGAGCAGTTCTTC.

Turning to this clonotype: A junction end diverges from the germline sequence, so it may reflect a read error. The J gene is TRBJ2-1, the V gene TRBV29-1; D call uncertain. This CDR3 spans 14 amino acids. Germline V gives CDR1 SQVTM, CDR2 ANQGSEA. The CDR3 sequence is CGVAPSRLYNEQFF. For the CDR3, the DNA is TGCGGCGTTGCCCCCTCGCGATTGTACAATGAGCAGTTCTTC.

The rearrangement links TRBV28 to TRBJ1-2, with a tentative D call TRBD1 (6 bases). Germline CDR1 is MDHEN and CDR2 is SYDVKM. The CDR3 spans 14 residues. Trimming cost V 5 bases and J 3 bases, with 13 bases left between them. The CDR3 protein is CASSKRGGYYGYTF. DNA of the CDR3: TGTGCCAGCAGTAAGAGAGGGGGTTACTATGGCTACACCTTC.

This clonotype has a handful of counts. The CDR3, as DNA: TGTGCCAGCAGCTACATTGGTGGGAACACTGAAGCTTTCTTT. Protein product: CASSYIGGNTEAFF. The J gene is TRBJ1-1, the V gene TRBV6-2 or TRBV6-3; D is uncertain. The germline V gene has CDR1 MNHEY and CDR2 SVGEGT. The V end was cut by 6 bases, the J end by 1 base, with 12 bases between. The CDR3 consists of 14 residues.

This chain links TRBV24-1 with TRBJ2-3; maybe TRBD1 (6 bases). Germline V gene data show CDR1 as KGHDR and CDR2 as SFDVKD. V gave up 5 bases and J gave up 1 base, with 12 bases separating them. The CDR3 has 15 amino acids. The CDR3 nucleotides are TGTGCCACCAGTGTTTCCCGGACAGGCACAGATACGCAGTATTTT. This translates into CATSVSRTGTDTQYF.

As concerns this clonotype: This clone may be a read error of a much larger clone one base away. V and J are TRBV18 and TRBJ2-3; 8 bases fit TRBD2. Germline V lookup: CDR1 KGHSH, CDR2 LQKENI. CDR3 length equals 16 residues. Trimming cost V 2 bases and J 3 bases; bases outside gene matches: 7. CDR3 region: CASSPRSGSGTDTQYF. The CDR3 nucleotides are TGTGCCAGCTCACCAAGGAGCGGGAGTGGGACAGATACGCAGTATTTT.

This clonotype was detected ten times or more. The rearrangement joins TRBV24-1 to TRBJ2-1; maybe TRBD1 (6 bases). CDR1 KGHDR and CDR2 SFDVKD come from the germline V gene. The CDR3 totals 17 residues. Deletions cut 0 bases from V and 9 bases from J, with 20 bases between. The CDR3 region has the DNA TGTGCCACCAGTGATTTGGTTGGGAAGGGGGTCGGTGGTGAGCAGTTCTTC. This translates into CATSDLVGKGVGGEQFF.

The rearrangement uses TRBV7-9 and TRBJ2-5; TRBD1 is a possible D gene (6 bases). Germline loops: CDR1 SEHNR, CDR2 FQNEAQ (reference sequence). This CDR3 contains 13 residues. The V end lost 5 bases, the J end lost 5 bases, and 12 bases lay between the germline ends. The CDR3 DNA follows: TGTGCCAGCAGCCCGGTTGGGGGCGAGACCCAGTACTTC. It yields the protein CASSPVGGETQYF.

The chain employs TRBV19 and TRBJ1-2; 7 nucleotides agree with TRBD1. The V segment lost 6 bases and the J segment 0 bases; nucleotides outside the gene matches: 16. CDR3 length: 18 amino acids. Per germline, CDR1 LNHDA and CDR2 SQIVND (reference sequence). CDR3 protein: CASRLRGGQRITNYGYTF. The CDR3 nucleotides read TGTGCCAGTAGATTGAGGGGGGGACAGAGAATAACTAACTATGGCTACACCTTC.

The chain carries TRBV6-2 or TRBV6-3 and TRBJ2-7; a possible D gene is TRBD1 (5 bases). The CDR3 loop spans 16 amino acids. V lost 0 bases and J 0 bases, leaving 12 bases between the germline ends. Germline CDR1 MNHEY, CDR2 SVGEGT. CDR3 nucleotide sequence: TGTGCCAGCAGTTACTCGATGTCCAGGGACTCCTACGAGCAGTACTTC. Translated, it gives CASSYSMSRDSYEQYF.

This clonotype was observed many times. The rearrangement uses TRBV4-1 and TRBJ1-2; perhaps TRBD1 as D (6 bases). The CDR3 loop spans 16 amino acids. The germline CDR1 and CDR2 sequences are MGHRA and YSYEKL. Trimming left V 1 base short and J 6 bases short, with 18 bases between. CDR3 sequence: CASSQVIGQGQHGYTF. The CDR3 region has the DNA TGCGCCAGCAGCCAAGTGATCGGCCAGGGGCAGCATGGCTACACCTTC.